This TCR beta chain was recovered during a study of regulatory T cells in long-lasting Graves disease. Whole-study results and caveats: What was studied was peripheral blood only, and not thyroid tissue.

This clonotype has at least ten counts. Its antigen is undetermined. Time point specified: newly diagnosed GD, antithyroid drugs for less than 3 months. After RNA was extracted from PBMCs, the TCR library was made from it. By American Thyroid Association guidelines, Graves' disease was diagnosed in the cohort. The authors drew patients from an endocrinology department in Xi'an, China. Arm-PCR with iRepertoire HTBI primers amplified the CDR3 regions for these TCR beta libraries. A single record per CDR3 protein comes from TCRdb applying MiXCR to the multiplex PCR reads. The table lists about 520,000 distinct CDR3 sequences, 12% of them singletons. These data were likewise used in another study, on T cells in Graves' hyperthyroidism and ophthalmopathy.

The sample consisted of peripheral blood mononuclear cells (PBMCs), taken at new diagnosis, from a patient treated with antithyroid drugs. This clonotype was sampled from a woman aged 25 to 45 with Graves disease.

The CDR3: CASSLTSGKSNEQFF. The CDR3 DNA is TGTGCCAGCAGCTTAACAAGCGGGAAAAGCAATGAGCAGTTCTTC. The V and J genes are TRBV11-2 and TRBJ2-1, with 7 bases that match TRBD2. The CDR3 is 15 residues long. Germline CDR1 reads SGHAT; CDR2 reads FQNNGV. V shed 2 bases and J 6 bases; nucleotides not matched to a gene: 7. The full variable domain, rest sourced from reference TRBV11-2 and TRBJ2-1, is EAGVAQSPRYKIIEKRQSVAFWCNPISGHATLYWYQQILGQGPKLLIQFQNNGVVDDSQLPKDRFSAERLKGVDSTLKIQPAKLEDSAVYLCASSLTSGKSNEQFFGPGTRLTVL.